These 18 T cell receptor beta chains share one sample of origin, sequenced in a study of blood T cells in healthy people across ages. The authors ran a second PCR of roughly 6 to 11 cycles using a sample-barcoded 5' primer and a J-beta primer mix. TCRdb ran MiXCR on the 5' RACE reads and lists one entry per CDR3 protein. The sample contains approximately 730,000 distinct CDR3 sequences, approximately 53% of which appear only once. What was sequenced was blood. The receptors come from an older man in good health.

The chain couples TRBV7-2 to TRBJ2-7; D unclear. The CDR3 is made up of 16 amino acids. V lost 3 bases and J lost 1, with 16 bases in between. CDR1 SGHTA and CDR2 FQGNSA come from the germline V gene. In DNA form, the CDR3 reads TGTGCCAGCAGCTTTCTTTCGGCAGCGACGTCCTACGAGCAGTACTTC. As protein: CASSFLSAATSYEQYF.

V usage is TRBV20-1 and J usage is TRBJ1-2, with 7 bases aligning to TRBD1. Germline loops: CDR1 DFQATT, CDR2 SNEGSKA (reference sequence). The CDR3 is 12 residues long. With V trimmed by 6 bases and J by 6 bases, 7 bases remained unmatched. CDR3 residues: CSARQGQDGYTF. The CDR3 DNA follows: TGCAGTGCCCGACAGGGTCAAGATGGCTACACCTTC.

This rearrangement joins TRBV29-1 to TRBJ2-5; 7 bases line up with TRBD2. V was clipped by 3 bases and J by 5 bases; unmatched bases: 6. CDR3 length: 13 residues. CDR1 is SQVTM and CDR2 is ANQGSEA in the germline V gene. CDR3 coding DNA: TGCAGCGTTGACAGGGTCGGGGGGGAGACCCAGTACTTC. This sequence encodes CSVDRVGGETQYF.

The V and J genes are TRBV29-1 and TRBJ1-1; D may be TRBD1 (5 bases). The CDR3 loop spans 12 amino acids. Per germline, CDR1 SQVTM and CDR2 ANQGSEA. The V gene lost 3 bases and the J gene lost 4 bases, with 9 bases spanning the gap. The CDR3 here is CSVDGGVTEAFF. The DNA of the CDR3 is TGCAGCGTTGATGGGGGAGTCACTGAAGCTTTCTTT.

DNA for the CDR3: TGTGCCACCAGTAATGGCGGGAGAGGGAATGAGCAGTTCTTC. It translates to CATSNGGRGNEQFF. The V gene is TRBV24-1, the J gene TRBJ2-1; 7 bases are shared with TRBD2. The CDR3 extends over 14 amino acids. Germline V lookup: CDR1 KGHDR, CDR2 SFDVKD. The V segment lost 6 bases and the J segment 7 bases; nucleotides outside the gene matches: 8.

This clonotype has a handful of counts. V usage is TRBV20-1 and J usage is TRBJ2-7; 9 nucleotides agree with TRBD2. This CDR3 has 14 amino acids. Looked up from germline, CDR1 is DFQATT and CDR2 is SNEGSKA (reference sequence). Trimming took 6 bases from V and 2 from J; bases not matched to a gene: 8. The CDR3 nucleotides are TGCAGTGCCTACGGGACTAGCACCGCCTACGAGCAGTACTTC. Translated: CSAYGTSTAYEQYF.

This clonotype was seen once. This chain connects TRBV7-3 to TRBJ1-1; D is undetermined. Germline V gene data show CDR1 as SGHTA and CDR2 as FQGTGA. Trimming took 6 bases from V and 2 from J, leaving 10 bases between them. This CDR3 spans 13 amino acids. The CDR3 is CASRVTPNTEAFF. CDR3 DNA: TGTGCCAGCAGGGTGACACCTAACACTGAAGCTTTCTTT.

V usage is TRBV24-1 and J usage is TRBJ2-1; 13 bases are shared with TRBD2. In germline, CDR1 is KGHDR, CDR2 SFDVKD. The trim removed 3 bases at V and 8 bases at J, leaving 15 bases unmatched. This CDR3 spans 19 amino acids. CDR3 sequence reads: CATSDVPQRTSGGSDEQFF. The CDR3 DNA reads as TGTGCCACCAGTGATGTCCCCCAGCGGACTAGCGGGGGATCGGATGAGCAGTTCTTC.

This sequence joins TRBV5-1 and TRBJ2-5; the D gene is possibly TRBD2 (5 bases). CDR3 length equals 15 residues. The germline V gene encodes CDR1 SGHRS and CDR2 YFSETQ. V lost 4 bases to trimming and J lost 11 bases, with 24 bases between them. Here the CDR3 reads CASSPTGKMGNEQYF. The CDR3 DNA is TGCGCCAGCAGCCCTACCGGGAAAATGGGGAATGAGCAGTACTTC.

V is TRBV5-1 and J is TRBJ2-4; possibly TRBD1 for D (5 bases). The CDR3 length is 17 residues. V lost 4 bases to trimming and J lost 0 bases, with 17 bases between them. CDR1 SGHRS and CDR2 YFSETQ come from the germline V gene. The DNA for the CDR3 is TGCGCCAGCAGCATGGGAATTAACAGGCTAGCCAAAAACATTCAGTACTTC. It encodes CASSMGINRLAKNIQYF.

The chain combines TRBV29-1 with TRBJ1-2; D perhaps matches TRBD1 (5 bases). Per the germline V gene, CDR1 is SQVTM and CDR2 is ANQGSEA. The CDR3 contains 11 residues. V gave up 4 bases and J gave up 6 bases, with 9 bases separating them. CDR3 coding DNA: TGCAGCGTTGGAGGGGATGATGGCTACACCTTC. Protein sequence: CSVGGDDGYTF.

The gene calls are TRBV20-1 and TRBJ2-1; TRBD2 might be the D (5 bases). V was trimmed by 0 bases and J by 2 bases, leaving 8 bases between them. Germline V gives CDR1 DFQATT, CDR2 SNEGSKA (reference sequence). The CDR3 spans 14 residues. CDR3 sequence reads: CSARDRAAYNEQFF. The CDR3 DNA sequence: TGCAGTGCTAGAGATCGAGCGGCCTACAATGAGCAGTTCTTC.

The rearrangement uses TRBV18 and TRBJ2-5; 8 bases line up with TRBD1. Germline V gene data show CDR1 as KGHSH and CDR2 as LQKENI. There are 15 residues in the CDR3. With 3 bases clipped from V and 6 bases from J, the junction kept 9 bases outside the gene matches. The CDR3 DNA is TGTGCCAGCTCACCCGCGGACAGGGCCGGGCAGACCCAGTACTTC. Its translation: CASSPADRAGQTQYF.

This chain links TRBV7-8 with TRBJ2-5; 7 nucleotides align to TRBD2. Germline CDR1 and CDR2: SGHVS and FQNEAQ. The CDR3 runs to 13 residues. The ends lost 1 base at V and 7 bases at J; junction bases unmatched: 3. CDR3 sequence reads: CASSLGGGGTQYF. CDR3 sequence (DNA): TGTGCCAGCAGCTTAGGTGGCGGGGGGACCCAGTACTTC.

A few counts support this clonotype. J is TRBJ1-6 and V is TRBV12-3 or TRBV12-4; 7 bases are shared with TRBD1. The trim removed 6 bases at V and 5 bases at J, leaving 7 bases unmatched. CDR3 length equals 15 residues. CDR3 in amino acids: CASRAIDRDNSPLHF. The CDR3 DNA is TGTGCCAGCAGAGCCATAGACAGGGATAATTCACCCCTCCACTTT.

V gene TRBV7-9 combines with J gene TRBJ2-3, with D perhaps matching TRBD2 (6 bases). V dropped 2 bases and J dropped 7 bases, with 16 bases sitting between them. The CDR3 totals 15 residues. The germline CDR1 and CDR2 sequences are SEHNR and FQNEAQ (reference sequence). CDR3 protein: CASSLPIRGGNTQYF. The CDR3 nucleotides read TGTGCCAGCAGCTTACCCATCCGCGGAGGGAATACGCAGTATTTT.

The chain has TRBV7-2 and TRBJ2-5; the D gene is possibly TRBD2 (7 bases). V shed 1 base and J shed 11 bases, with 14 bases lying between them. The CDR3 spans 13 residues. Germline values: CDR1 SGHTA, CDR2 FQGNSA. CDR3 loop: CASSLEGGAPQYF. The CDR3 bases are TGTGCCAGCAGCTTAGAGGGGGGGGCTCCACAGTACTTC. The variable domain in full, completed from reference TRBV7-2 and TRBJ2-5, reads GAGVSQSPSNKVTEKGKDVELRCDPISGHTALYWYRQSLGQGLEFLIYFQGNSAPDKSGLPSDRFSAERTGGSVSTLTIQRTQQEDSAVYLCASSLEGGAPQYFGPGTRLLVL.

The CDR3 sequence: CASSLSWSSYEQYF. DNA of the CDR3: TGTGCCAGCAGTTTATCGTGGAGCTCCTACGAGCAGTACTTC. The V gene is TRBV27, the J gene TRBJ2-7; no clear D. In germline, CDR1 is MNHEY, CDR2 SMNVEV (reference sequence). With 0 bases removed from V and 0 bases from J, the gap between germline ends came to 6 bases. The CDR3 contains 14 residues.